Shown below are 20 T cell receptor beta chains from a single sample sequenced in a study of cytomegalovirus exposure and HLA in healthy donors. 13 Jbeta primers and 60 Vbeta primers were used for the PCR. The protocol was immunoSEQ multiplex PCR, while the TCRdb copy is restricted to in-frame clones and leaves out a portion. Among around 70,000 clones listed, 74% were seen once. The sequenced sample consisted of PBMCs. These receptors were collected from a human donor in good health.

The chain couples TRBV10-3 to TRBJ1-5, with TRBD1 identical over 7 bases. The V and J ends lost 2 bases and 4 bases, in that order; junction bases with no gene match: 11. This CDR3 has 17 amino acids. The germline CDR1 and CDR2 sequences are ENHRY and SYGVKD. CDR3 residues: CAISEPSRTGYNQPQHF. The CDR3 DNA reads TGTGCCATCAGTGAGCCCTCTAGGACAGGATATAATCAGCCCCAGCATTTT.

This chain joins TRBV25-1 and TRBJ2-2; TRBD1 matches at 10 bases. V lost 7 bases to trimming and J lost 5 bases; unmatched junction nucleotides: 10. The CDR3 is 16 residues long. Germline V CDR1 and CDR2: MGHDK, SYGVNS. The CDR3 protein is CASNRGQGEVTGELFF. The CDR3 DNA follows: TGTGCCAGCAATAGAGGACAGGGGGAAGTGACCGGGGAGCTGTTTTTT.

The CDR3 loop is CASREGAGRHTEAFF. CDR3 nucleotides: TGTGCCAGTAGGGAAGGGGCAGGGAGGCACACTGAAGCTTTCTTT. This rearrangement joins TRBV7-9 to TRBJ1-1; weak D call: TRBD1 (5 bases). There are 15 residues in the CDR3. The germline V gene encodes CDR1 SEHNR and CDR2 FQNEAQ (reference sequence). Trimming took off 9 bases at V and 3 bases at J, with 20 bases between the two ends.

This chain links TRBV6-1 with TRBJ2-1; tentative D call: TRBD2 (5 bases). This CDR3 has 15 amino acids. V was shortened by 4 bases and J by 7 bases, with 17 bases between the two germline ends. Germline-derived CDR1 and CDR2 are MNHNS and SASEGT. CDR3 amino acids: CASSAGKGSLNEQFF. In DNA form, the CDR3 reads TGTGCCAGCAGTGCGGGGAAAGGGTCGCTTAATGAGCAGTTCTTC.

This clone was recorded once. This chain links TRBV5-4 with TRBJ1-2; TRBD1 matches at 7 bases. CDR3 length equals 15 residues. V shed 0 bases, J shed 8 bases, and the junction held 10 bases outside the gene matches. The germline gives CDR1 SGHNT, CDR2 YYREEE (reference sequence). The CDR3 DNA is TGTGCCAGCAGCTTGGGGGACAGCTCGAACGGAGGCTACACCTTC. Its protein product is CASSLGDSSNGGYTF.

The rearrangement uses TRBV6-6 and TRBJ1-1; D may be TRBD1 (5 bases). V was clipped by 5 bases and J by 9 bases, with 13 bases between them. From germline, CDR1 is MNHNY and CDR2 SVGAGI (reference sequence). The CDR3 is made up of 12 amino acids. CDR3 sequence (DNA): TGTGCCAGCAGTAAACAGGCTTACCAAGCTTTCTTT. Its protein product is CASSKQAYQAFF.

The rearrangement joins TRBV4-1 to TRBJ1-5; tentative D call: TRBD1 (5 bases). This CDR3 contains 16 residues. Trimming left V 0 bases short and J 6 bases short, with 15 bases between. Germline V gene data show CDR1 as MGHRA and CDR2 as YSYEKL. The CDR3 is CASSQDWGVRVQPQHF. DNA for the CDR3: TGCGCCAGCAGCCAAGATTGGGGGGTAAGGGTTCAGCCCCAGCATTTT.

This chain links TRBV9 with TRBJ1-1; D unresolved. V was shortened by 5 bases and J by 0 bases, with 11 bases between the two germline ends. The CDR3 loop spans 14 amino acids. CDR1 is SGDLS and CDR2 is YYNGEE in the germline V gene. The CDR3 reads CASRRLIVNTEAFF. The CDR3 nucleotides read TGTGCCAGCAGGCGATTGATCGTGAACACTGAAGCTTTCTTT.

The chain uses TRBV10-3 and TRBJ2-7; D perhaps matches TRBD1 (6 bases). The CDR3 spans 13 residues. V was shortened by 10 bases and J by 3 bases, with 16 bases between the two germline ends. Germline values: CDR1 ENHRY, CDR2 SYGVKD. CDR3 DNA sequence: TGTGCCACCTTTAATCGGGACAACTACGAGCAGTACTTC. It encodes CATFNRDNYEQYF.

The chain is built from TRBV5-4 and TRBJ1-2; D remains ambiguous. The CDR3 is 13 residues long. Germline lookup yields CDR1 SGHNT and CDR2 YYREEE (reference sequence). Trimming left V 0 bases short and J 5 bases short, with 8 bases between. CDR3 nucleotides: TGTGCCAGCAGCTTGGGGCAGATGTATGGCTACACCTTC. As protein: CASSLGQMYGYTF. The full variable domain, completed using reference TRBV5-4 and TRBJ1-2, is ETGVTQSPTHLIKTRGQQVTLRCSSQSGHNTVSWYQQALGQGPQFIFQYYREEENGRGNFPPRFSGLQFPNYSSELNVNALELDDSALYLCASSLGQMYGYTFGSGTRLTVV.

In DNA, the CDR3 is TGTGCCAGCAGCTTACCCCAGGGGGCCCGGGAAGAAGAGACCCAGTACTTC. It is translated as CASSLPQGAREEETQYF. The chain employs TRBV7-6 and TRBJ2-5, with 8 bases aligning to TRBD1. The junction had 11 bases not matched to a gene; V was cut back by 2 bases and J by 3 bases. CDR1 is SGHVS, CDR2 FNYEAQ, per germline. The CDR3 sequence is 17 residues long.

This clone was found a few times. V is TRBV18 and J is TRBJ2-7; 12 bases fit TRBD2. The CDR3 loop spans 15 amino acids. The junction had 5 bases not matched to a gene; V was cut back by 3 bases and J by 5 bases. CDR1 KGHSH and CDR2 LQKENI come from the germline V gene. The DNA for the CDR3 is TGTGCCAGCTCACCTAGACTAGCGGGAGAGGACGAGCAGTACTTC. As protein: CASSPRLAGEDEQYF.

The V gene is TRBV9, the J gene TRBJ2-5, with 11 nucleotides matching TRBD2. The V and J ends lost 4 bases and 2 bases, in that order; junction bases with no gene match: 10. Per the germline V gene, CDR1 is SGDLS and CDR2 is YYNGEE. The CDR3 has 17 amino acids. Here the CDR3 reads CASSPQGGTSGQETQYF. The CDR3 DNA is TGTGCCAGCAGCCCACAGGGAGGGACTAGCGGACAAGAGACCCAGTACTTC.

The chain carries TRBV28 and TRBJ2-3, with 8 nucleotides matching TRBD1. Germline V gene sequence: CDR1 MDHEN, CDR2 SYDVKM. The length of the CDR3 is 17 residues. V was clipped by 6 bases and J by 4 bases; unmatched bases: 15. CDR3 bases: TGTGCCAGCAGCCCCGGACAGGGCCGGCCCGGGGCAGATACGCAGTATTTT. This translates into CASSPGQGRPGADTQYF.

The rearrangement joins TRBV2 to TRBJ1-5, with 7 bases aligning to TRBD1. J lost 5 bases, V lost 7 bases, and 5 bases had no gene match. The CDR3 sequence is 13 residues long. CDR1 is SNHLY, CDR2 FYNNEI, per germline. The CDR3 sequence: CASTGDSYQPQHF. The CDR3 coding sequence is TGTGCCAGCACAGGGGACAGCTATCAGCCCCAGCATTTT. The variable domain in full, completed from reference TRBV2 and TRBJ1-5, reads EPEVTQTPSHQVTQMGQEVILRCVPISNHLYFYWYRQILGQKVEFLVSFYNNEISEKSEIFDDQFSVERPDGSNFTLKIRSTKLEDSAMYFCASTGDSYQPQHFGDGTRLSIL.

This chain connects TRBV29-1 to TRBJ1-5, with 9 bases lining up with TRBD1. CDR1 SQVTM and CDR2 ANQGSEA come from the germline V gene. This CDR3 spans 12 amino acids. J lost 7 bases, V lost 6 bases, and 4 bases had no gene match. CDR3 region: CSVGTGQQPQHF. The CDR3 DNA follows: TGCAGCGTAGGGACAGGGCAACAGCCCCAGCATTTT. Supplemented by reference TRBV29-1 and TRBJ1-5, the full variable domain reads SAVISQKPSRDICQRGTSLTIQCQVDSQVTMMFWYRQQPGQSLTLIATANQGSEATYESGFVIDKFPISRPNLTFSTLTVSNMSPEDSSIYLCSVGTGQQPQHFGDGTRLSIL.

The chain links TRBV5-1 to TRBJ2-2; D gene unclear. Trimming removed 4 bases from V and 0 bases from J, with 7 bases in between. Germline CDR1 SGHRS, CDR2 YFSETQ. This CDR3 contains 14 residues. In DNA, the CDR3 is TGCGCCAGCAGCAGCCAGGCGAACACCGGGGAGCTGTTTTTT. It encodes CASSSQANTGELFF. The full variable domain, with the rest looked up from reference TRBV5-1 and TRBJ2-2, is KAGVTQTPRYLIKTRGQQVTLSCSPISGHRSVSWYQQTPGQGLQFLFEYFSETQRNKGNFPGRFSGRQFSNSRSEMNVSTLELGDSALYLCASSSQANTGELFFGEGSRLTVL.

V gene TRBV10-3 combines with J gene TRBJ1-2, with TRBD1 matching 8 bases. V was pared by 4 bases and J by 3 bases, with 7 bases of the junction left unmatched. Germline values: CDR1 ENHRY, CDR2 SYGVKD. This CDR3 spans 15 amino acids. CDR3 nucleotide sequence: TGTGCCATCAGTGTATCAACAGGGGGGTACTATGGCTACACCTTC. Its protein is CAISVSTGGYYGYTF.

The genes are TRBV6-1 and TRBJ1-5; no clear D gene. The CDR3 runs 15 residues. Trimming stripped 2 bases from V and 2 bases from J, with 10 bases between. From germline, CDR1 is MNHNS and CDR2 SASEGT. In DNA form, the CDR3 reads TGTGCCAGCAGTGAAAGCGATGAGGGCAATCAGCCCCAGCATTTT. It translates to CASSESDEGNQPQHF.

This chain connects TRBV11-3 to TRBJ2-2, with 8 bases identical to TRBD1. CDR3 length equals 15 residues. CDR1 and CDR2 (germline): SGHNT, YENEEA. V was pared by 1 base and J by 3 bases, with 1 base of the junction left unmatched. Here the CDR3 reads CASSLGQGYTGELFF. CDR3 nucleotide sequence: TGTGCCAGCAGCTTAGGACAGGGGTACACCGGGGAGCTGTTTTTT.